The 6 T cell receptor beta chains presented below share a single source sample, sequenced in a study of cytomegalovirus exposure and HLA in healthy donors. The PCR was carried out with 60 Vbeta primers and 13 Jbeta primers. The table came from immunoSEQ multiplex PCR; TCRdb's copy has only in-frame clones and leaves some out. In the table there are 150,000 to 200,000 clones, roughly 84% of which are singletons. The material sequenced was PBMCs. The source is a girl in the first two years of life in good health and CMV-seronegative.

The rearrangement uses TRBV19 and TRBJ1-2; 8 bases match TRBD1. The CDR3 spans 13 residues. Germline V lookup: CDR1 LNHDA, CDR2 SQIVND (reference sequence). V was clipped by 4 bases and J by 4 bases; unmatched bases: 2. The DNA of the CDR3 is TGTGCCAGTAGTACCCAGGGGGCCTATGGCTACACCTTC. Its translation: CASSTQGAYGYTF.

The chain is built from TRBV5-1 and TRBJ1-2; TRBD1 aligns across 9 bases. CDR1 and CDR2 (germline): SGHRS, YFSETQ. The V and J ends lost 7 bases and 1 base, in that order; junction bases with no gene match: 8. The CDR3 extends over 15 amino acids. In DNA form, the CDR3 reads TGCGCCAGCCGACCCCCGGGACAGGGTAACTATGGCTACACCTTC. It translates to CASRPPGQGNYGYTF.

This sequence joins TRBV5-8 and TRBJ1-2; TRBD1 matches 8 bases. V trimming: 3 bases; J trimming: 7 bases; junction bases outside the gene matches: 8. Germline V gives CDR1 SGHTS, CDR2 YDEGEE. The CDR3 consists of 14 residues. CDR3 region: CASSSADRVAGYTF. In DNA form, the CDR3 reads TGTGCCAGCAGCTCGGCGGACAGGGTGGCTGGCTACACCTTC.

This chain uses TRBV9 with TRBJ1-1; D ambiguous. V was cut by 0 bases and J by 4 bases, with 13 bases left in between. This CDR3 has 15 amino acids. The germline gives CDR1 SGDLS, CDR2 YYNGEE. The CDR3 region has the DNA TGTGCCAGCAGCGTAGGCAATTGGGCGGGCACTGAAGCTTTCTTT. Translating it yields CASSVGNWAGTEAFF.

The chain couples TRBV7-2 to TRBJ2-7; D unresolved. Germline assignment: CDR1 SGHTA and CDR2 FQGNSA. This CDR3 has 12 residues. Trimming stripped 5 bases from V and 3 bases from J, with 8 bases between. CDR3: CASSANLYEQYF. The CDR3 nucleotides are TGTGCCAGCAGCGCTAATCTCTACGAGCAGTACTTC.

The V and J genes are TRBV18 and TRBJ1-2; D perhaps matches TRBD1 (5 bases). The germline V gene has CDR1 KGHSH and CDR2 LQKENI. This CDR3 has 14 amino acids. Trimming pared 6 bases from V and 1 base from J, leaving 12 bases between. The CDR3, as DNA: TGTGCCAGCTCGGCCCAGGGTTATAACTATGGCTACACCTTC. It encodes CASSAQGYNYGYTF.